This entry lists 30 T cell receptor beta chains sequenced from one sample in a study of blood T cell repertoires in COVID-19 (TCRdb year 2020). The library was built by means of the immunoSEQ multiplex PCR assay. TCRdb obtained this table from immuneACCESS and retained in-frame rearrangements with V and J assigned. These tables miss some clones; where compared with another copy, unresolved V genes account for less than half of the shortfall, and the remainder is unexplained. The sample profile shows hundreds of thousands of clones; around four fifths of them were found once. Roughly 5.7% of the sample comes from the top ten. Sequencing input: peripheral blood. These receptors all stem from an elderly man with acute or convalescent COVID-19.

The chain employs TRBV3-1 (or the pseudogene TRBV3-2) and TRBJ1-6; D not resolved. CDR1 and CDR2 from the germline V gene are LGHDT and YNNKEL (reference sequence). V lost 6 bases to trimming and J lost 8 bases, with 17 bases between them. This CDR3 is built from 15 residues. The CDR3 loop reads CASRKSDGQYSPLHF. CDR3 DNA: TGTGCCAGCAGGAAGTCTGATGGTCAGTATTCACCCCTCCACTTT.

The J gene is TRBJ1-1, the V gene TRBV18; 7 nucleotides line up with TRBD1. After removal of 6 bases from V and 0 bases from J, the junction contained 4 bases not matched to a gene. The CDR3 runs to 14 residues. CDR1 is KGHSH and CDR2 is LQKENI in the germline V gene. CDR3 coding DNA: TGTGCCAGCTCCCAGGGGACAGTGAACACTGAAGCTTTCTTT. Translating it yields CASSQGTVNTEAFF.

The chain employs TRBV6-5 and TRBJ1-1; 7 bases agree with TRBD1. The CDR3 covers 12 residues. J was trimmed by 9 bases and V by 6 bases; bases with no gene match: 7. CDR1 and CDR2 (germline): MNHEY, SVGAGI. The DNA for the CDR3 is TGTGCCAGCAGCGCGACAGGGCTACAAGCTTTCTTT. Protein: CASSATGLQAFF.

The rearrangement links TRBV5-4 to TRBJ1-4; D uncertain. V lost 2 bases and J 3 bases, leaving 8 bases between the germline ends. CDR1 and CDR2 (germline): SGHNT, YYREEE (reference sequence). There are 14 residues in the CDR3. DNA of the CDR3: TGTGCCAGCAGCTTAGGAGGCTCTAATGAAAAACTGTTTTTT. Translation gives CASSLGGSNEKLFF.

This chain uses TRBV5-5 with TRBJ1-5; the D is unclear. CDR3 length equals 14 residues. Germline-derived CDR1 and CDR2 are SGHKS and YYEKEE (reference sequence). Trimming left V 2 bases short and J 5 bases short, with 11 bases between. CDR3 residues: CASSFRSGDQPQHF. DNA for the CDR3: TGTGCCAGCAGCTTCCGCTCCGGGGATCAGCCCCAGCATTTT.

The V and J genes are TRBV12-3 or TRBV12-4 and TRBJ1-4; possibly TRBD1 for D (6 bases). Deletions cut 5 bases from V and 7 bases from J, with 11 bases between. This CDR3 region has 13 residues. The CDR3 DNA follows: TGTGCCAGCAGTCCAGGGGCCGGTGAAAAACTGTTTTTT. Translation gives CASSPGAGEKLFF.

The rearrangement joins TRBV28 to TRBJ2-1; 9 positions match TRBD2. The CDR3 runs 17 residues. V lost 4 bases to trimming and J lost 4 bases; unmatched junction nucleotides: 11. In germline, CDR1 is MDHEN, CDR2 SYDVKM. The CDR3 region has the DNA TGTGCCAGCAGTTCTGACTACGGGACTAGCCCATACAATGAGCAGTTCTTC. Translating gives CASSSDYGTSPYNEQFF.

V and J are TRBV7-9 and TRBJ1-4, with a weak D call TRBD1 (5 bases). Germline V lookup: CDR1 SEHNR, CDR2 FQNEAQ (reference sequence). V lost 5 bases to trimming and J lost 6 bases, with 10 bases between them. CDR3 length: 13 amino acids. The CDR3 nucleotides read TGTGCCAGCAGCCCCAGGGTGGATGAAAAACTGTTTTTT. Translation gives CASSPRVDEKLFF. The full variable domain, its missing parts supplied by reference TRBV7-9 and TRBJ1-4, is DTGVSQNPRHKITKRGQNVTFRCDPISEHNRLYWYRQTLGQGPEFLTYFQNEAQLEKSRLLSDRFSAERPKGSFSTLEIQRTEQGDSAMYLCASSPRVDEKLFFGSGTQLSVL.

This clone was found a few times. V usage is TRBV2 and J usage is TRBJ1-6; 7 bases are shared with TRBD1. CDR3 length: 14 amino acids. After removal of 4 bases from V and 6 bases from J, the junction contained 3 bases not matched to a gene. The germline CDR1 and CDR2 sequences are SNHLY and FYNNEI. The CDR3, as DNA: TGTGCCAGCAGTGCGGGACAGCTTAATTCACCCCTCCACTTT. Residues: CASSAGQLNSPLHF.

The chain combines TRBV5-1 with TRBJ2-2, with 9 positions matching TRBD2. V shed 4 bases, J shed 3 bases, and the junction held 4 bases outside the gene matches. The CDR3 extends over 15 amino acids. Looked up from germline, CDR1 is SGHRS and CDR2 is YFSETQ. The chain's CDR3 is CASSTASGDTGELFF. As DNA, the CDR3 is TGCGCCAGCAGCACGGCTAGCGGGGACACCGGGGAGCTGTTTTTT.

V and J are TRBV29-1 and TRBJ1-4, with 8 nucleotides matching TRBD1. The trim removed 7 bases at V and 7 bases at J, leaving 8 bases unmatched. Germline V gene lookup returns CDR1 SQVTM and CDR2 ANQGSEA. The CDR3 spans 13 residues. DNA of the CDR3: TGCAGCGCCCGGACAGGGAAGGGTGAAAAACTGTTTTTT. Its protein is CSARTGKGEKLFF.

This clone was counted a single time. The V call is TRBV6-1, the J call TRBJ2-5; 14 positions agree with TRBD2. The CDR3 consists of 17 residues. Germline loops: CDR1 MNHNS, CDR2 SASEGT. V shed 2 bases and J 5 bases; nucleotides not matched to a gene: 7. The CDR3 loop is CASSESTSGGAFETQYF. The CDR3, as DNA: TGTGCCAGCAGTGAATCGACTAGCGGGGGGGCTTTTGAGACCCAGTACTTC.

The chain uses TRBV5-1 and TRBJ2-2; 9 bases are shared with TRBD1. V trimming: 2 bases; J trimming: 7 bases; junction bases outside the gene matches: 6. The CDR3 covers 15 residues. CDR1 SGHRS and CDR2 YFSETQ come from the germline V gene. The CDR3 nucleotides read TGCGCCAGCAGCTTAGGGACAGGGAGTGGCGGGGAGCTGTTTTTT. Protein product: CASSLGTGSGGELFF.

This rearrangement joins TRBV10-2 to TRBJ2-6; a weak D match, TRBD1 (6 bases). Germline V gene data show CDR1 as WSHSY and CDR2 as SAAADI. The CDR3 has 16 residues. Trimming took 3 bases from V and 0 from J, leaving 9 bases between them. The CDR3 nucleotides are TGCGCCAGCAGTGACAGGGGAGCCTCTGGGGCCAACGTCCTGACTTTC. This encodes CASSDRGASGANVLTF.

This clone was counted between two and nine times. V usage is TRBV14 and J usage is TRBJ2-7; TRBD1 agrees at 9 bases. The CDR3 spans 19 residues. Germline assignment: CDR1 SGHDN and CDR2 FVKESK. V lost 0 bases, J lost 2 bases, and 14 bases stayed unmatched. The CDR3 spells CASSQDFATGGPVAYEQYF. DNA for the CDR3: TGTGCCAGCAGCCAAGATTTCGCGACAGGGGGACCGGTGGCCTACGAGCAGTACTTC.

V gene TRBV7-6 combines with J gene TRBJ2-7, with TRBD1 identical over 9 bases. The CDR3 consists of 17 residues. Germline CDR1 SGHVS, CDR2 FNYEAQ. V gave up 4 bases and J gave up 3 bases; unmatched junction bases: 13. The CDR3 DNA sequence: TGTGCCAGCAGCTCCCGCCCGCCGGGACAGGGTCTCTACGAGCAGTACTTC. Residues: CASSSRPPGQGLYEQYF.

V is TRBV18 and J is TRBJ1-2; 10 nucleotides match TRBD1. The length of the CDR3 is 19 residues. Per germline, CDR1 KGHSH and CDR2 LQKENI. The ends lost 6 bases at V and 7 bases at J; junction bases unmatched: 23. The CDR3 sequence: CASSPSWVTGGEAGAGYTF. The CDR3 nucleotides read TGTGCCAGCTCCCCTTCTTGGGTGACAGGGGGCGAGGCCGGAGCTGGCTACACCTTC. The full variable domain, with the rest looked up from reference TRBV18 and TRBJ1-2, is NAGVMQNPRHLVRRRGQEARLRCSPMKGHSHVYWYRQLPEEGLKFMVYLQKENIIDESGMPKERFSAEFPKEGPSILRIQQVVRGDSAAYFCASSPSWVTGGEAGAGYTFGSGTRLTVV.

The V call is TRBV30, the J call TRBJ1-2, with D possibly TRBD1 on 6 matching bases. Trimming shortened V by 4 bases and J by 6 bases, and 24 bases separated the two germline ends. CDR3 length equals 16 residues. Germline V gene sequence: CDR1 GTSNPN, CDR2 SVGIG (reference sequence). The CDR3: CAWNRDTAPSFDGYTF. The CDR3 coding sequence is TGTGCCTGGAACCGGGACACGGCCCCCTCTTTTGATGGCTACACCTTC.

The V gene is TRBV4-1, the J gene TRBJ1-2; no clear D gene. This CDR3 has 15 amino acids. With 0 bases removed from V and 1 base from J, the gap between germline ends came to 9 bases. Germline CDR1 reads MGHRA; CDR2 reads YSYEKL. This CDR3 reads CASSQDPRSNYGYTF. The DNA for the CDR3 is TGCGCCAGCAGCCAAGACCCTCGCAGTAACTATGGCTACACCTTC.

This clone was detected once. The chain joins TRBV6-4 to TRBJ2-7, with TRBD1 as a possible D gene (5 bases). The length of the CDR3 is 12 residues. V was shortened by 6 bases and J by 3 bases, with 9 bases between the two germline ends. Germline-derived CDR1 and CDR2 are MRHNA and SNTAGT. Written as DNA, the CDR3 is TGTGCCAGCAGACAGGCCCGCTACGAGCAGTACTTC. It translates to CASRQARYEQYF.

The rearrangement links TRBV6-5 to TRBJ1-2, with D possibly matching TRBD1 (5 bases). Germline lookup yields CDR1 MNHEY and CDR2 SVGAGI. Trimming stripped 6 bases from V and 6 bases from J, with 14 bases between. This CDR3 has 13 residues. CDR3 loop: CASSRTSGDGYTF. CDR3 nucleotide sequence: TGTGCCAGCAGCCGAACGTCGGGGGATGGCTACACCTTC.

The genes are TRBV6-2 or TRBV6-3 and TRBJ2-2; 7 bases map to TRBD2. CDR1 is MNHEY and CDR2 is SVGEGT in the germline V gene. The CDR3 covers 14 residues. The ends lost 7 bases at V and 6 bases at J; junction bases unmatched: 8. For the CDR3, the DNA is TGTGCCAGCATCCCGACTAGCAGGGCCGGGGAGCTGTTTTTT. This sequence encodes CASIPTSRAGELFF.

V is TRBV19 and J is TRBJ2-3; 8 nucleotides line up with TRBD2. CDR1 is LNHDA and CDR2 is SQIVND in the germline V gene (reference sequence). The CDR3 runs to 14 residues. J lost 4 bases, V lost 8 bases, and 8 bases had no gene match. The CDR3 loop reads CASAISGRPDTQYF. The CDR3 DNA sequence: TGTGCCAGTGCCATCAGCGGGAGACCAGATACGCAGTATTTT.

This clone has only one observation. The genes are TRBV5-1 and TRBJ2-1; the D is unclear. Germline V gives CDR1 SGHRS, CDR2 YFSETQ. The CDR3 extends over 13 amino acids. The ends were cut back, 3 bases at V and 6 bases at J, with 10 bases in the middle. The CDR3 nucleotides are TGCGCCAGCAGCTCCGTAACTCGCAATGAGCAGTTCTTC. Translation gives CASSSVTRNEQFF.

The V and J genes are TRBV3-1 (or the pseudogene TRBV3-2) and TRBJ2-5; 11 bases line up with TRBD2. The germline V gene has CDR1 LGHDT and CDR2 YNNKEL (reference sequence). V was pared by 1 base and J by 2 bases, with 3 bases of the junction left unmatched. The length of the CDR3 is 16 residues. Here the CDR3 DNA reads TGTGCCAGCAGCCAAGCTACTAGCGGGAGTCAAGAGACCCAGTACTTC. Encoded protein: CASSQATSGSQETQYF.

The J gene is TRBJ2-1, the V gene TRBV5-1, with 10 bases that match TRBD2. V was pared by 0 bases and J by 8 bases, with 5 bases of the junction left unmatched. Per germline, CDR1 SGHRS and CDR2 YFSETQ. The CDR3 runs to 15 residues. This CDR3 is CASSLALAGSDEQFF. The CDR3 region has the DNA TGCGCCAGCAGCTTGGCACTAGCGGGGTCTGATGAGCAGTTCTTC.

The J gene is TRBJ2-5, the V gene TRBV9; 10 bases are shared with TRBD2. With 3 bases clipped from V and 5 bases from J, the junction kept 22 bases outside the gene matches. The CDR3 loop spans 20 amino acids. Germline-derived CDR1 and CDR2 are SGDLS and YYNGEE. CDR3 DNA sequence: TGTGCCAGCAGCGCCACCCCCACCGCGAGCGGGAGGGCCCTTCAGGAGACCCAGTACTTC. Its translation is CASSATPTASGRALQETQYF.

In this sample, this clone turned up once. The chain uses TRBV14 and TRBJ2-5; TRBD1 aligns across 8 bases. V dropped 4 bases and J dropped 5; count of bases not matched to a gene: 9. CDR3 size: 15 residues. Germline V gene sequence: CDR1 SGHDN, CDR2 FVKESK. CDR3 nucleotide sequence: TGTGCCAGCAGCCTTCGACAGGGGTACCGGGAGACCCAGTACTTC. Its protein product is CASSLRQGYRETQYF. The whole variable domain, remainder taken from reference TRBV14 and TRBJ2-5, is EAGVTQFPSHSVIEKGQTVTLRCDPISGHDNLYWYRRVMGKEIKFLLHFVKESKQDESGMPNNRFLAERTGGTYSTLKVQPAELEDSGVYFCASSLRQGYRETQYFGPGTRLLVL.

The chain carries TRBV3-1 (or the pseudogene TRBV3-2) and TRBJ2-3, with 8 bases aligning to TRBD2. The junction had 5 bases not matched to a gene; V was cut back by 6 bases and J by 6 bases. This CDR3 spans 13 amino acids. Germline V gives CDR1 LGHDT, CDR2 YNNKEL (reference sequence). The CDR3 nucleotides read TGTGCCAGCAGGGCTAGCGGGTCGGATACGCAGTATTTT. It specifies CASRASGSDTQYF.

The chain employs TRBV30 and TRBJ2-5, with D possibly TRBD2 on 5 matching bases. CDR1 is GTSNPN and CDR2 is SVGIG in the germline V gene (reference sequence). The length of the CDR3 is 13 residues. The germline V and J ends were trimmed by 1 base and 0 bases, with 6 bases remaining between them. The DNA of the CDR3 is TGTGCCTGGAGTGGAGGGTACCAAGAGACCCAGTACTTC. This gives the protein CAWSGGYQETQYF.